This passage covers 7 T cell receptor beta chains from one sample sequenced in a study of cytomegalovirus exposure and HLA in healthy donors (dated by TCRdb to the late 2010s). The library relied on the immunoSEQ multiplex PCR assay. The clones in this table, taken by TCRdb from immuneACCESS, are in-frame only. Not every clone is retained; where verified, under half of the shortfall comes from an unresolved V gene, and the cause of the rest is unknown. A total of about 250,000 clones appear in this sample, about 90% of them only once. About 12% of the sample is held by the ten biggest clonotypes. The specimen was PBMCs. These receptors were taken from a man aged 18 to 30 in good health and CMV-seropositive.

The rearrangement uses TRBV4-2 and TRBJ1-5, with D uncertain. This CDR3 spans 13 amino acids. V lost 1 base, J lost 6 bases, and 7 bases lay in between. Germline CDR1 and CDR2: LGHNA and YNFKEQ. The CDR3 DNA is TGTGCCAGCAGCCAAGGTATCACTCAGCCCCAGCATTTT. This encodes CASSQGITQPQHF.

The rearrangement links TRBV27 to TRBJ2-1; 7 bases fit TRBD1. V was pared by 3 bases and J by 4 bases, with 9 bases of the junction left unmatched. The CDR3 runs to 16 residues. Germline CDR1 and CDR2: MNHEY and SMNVEV (reference sequence). The CDR3 DNA reads TGTGCCAGCAGTTTGAGTTCCGGACAGGTATACAATGAGCAGTTCTTC. Amino acid sequence: CASSLSSGQVYNEQFF.

This clone was seen only once. The J gene is TRBJ2-3, the V gene TRBV7-6; D remains unclear. V was pared by 5 bases and J by 1 base, with 10 bases between. Germline assignment: CDR1 SGHVS and CDR2 FNYEAQ. The CDR3 sequence is 14 residues long. This CDR3 reads CASSKLPGTDTQYF. The CDR3, as DNA: TGTGCCAGCAGCAAGTTGCCAGGCACAGATACGCAGTATTTT.

The gene calls are TRBV4-1 and TRBJ2-3, with D unresolved. V shed 4 bases and J shed 0 bases, with 14 bases lying between them. The CDR3 extends over 16 amino acids. Germline CDR1 is MGHRA and CDR2 is YSYEKL. The CDR3 region has the DNA TGCGCCAGCAGCCGGCAAGTGGAAAGGAGCACAGATACGCAGTATTTT. This encodes CASSRQVERSTDTQYF.

A single count supports this clone. Different DNA sequences within this sample yield the same CDR3. V and J are TRBV18 and TRBJ1-1; no reliable D call. Trimming pared 0 bases from V and 2 bases from J, leaving 4 bases between. The CDR3 has 13 amino acids. The germline V gene encodes CDR1 KGHSH and CDR2 LQKENI. CDR3 sequence reads: CASSPPVNTEAFF. CDR3 nucleotides: TGTGCCAGCTCACCACCGGTTAACACTGAAGCTTTCTTT.

The V call is TRBV28, the J call TRBJ1-1, with 11 bases that match TRBD1. Germline-derived CDR1 and CDR2 are MDHEN and SYDVKM. The J segment lost 5 bases and the V segment lost 5 bases, leaving 7 bases of the junction unmatched. The CDR3 consists of 15 residues. CDR3 sequence reads: CASSAGTGGLTEAFF. Written as DNA, the CDR3 is TGTGCCAGCAGTGCCGGGACAGGGGGATTGACTGAAGCTTTCTTT.

The chain combines TRBV6-4 with TRBJ2-1; 7 bases are a match to TRBD2. With 6 bases clipped from V and 4 bases from J, the junction kept 3 bases outside the gene matches. Germline CDR1 and CDR2: MRHNA and SNTAGT. The CDR3 sequence is 13 residues long. The CDR3 region is CASSRDYYNEQFF. CDR3 sequence (DNA): TGTGCCAGCAGCCGGGACTATTACAATGAGCAGTTCTTC.